The 23 T cell receptor beta chains below come from one sample, sequenced in a study of blood T cell repertoires in COVID-19. Here immunoSEQ multiplex PCR was the method, and the copy in TCRdb shows in-frame clones only, minus some. The data show hundreds of thousands of clones, around 90% seen once. What was sequenced was peripheral blood. These receptors all stem from a woman aged 35 to 49 who had recovered from COVID-19.

The rearrangement uses TRBV9 and TRBJ1-2; perhaps TRBD1 as D (5 bases). CDR3 size: 11 residues. Per germline, CDR1 SGDLS and CDR2 YYNGEE. V lost 7 bases and J 6 bases, leaving 10 bases between the germline ends. CDR3 nucleotides: TGTGCCAGCCGGGGGTTACATGGCTACACCTTC. Residues: CASRGLHGYTF. Looking up the rest from reference TRBV9 and TRBJ1-2 gives the full variable domain: DSGVTQTPKHLITATGQRVTLRCSPRSGDLSVYWYQQSLDQGLQFLIQYYNGEERAKGNILERFSAQQFPDLHSELNLSSLELGDSALYFCASRGLHGYTFGSGTRLTVV.

The V and J genes are TRBV11-3 and TRBJ2-7; 7 bases fit TRBD1. The V gene's germline CDR1 is SGHNT and CDR2 YENEEA. V was pared by 1 base and J by 0 bases, with 12 bases of the junction left unmatched. CDR3 length: 18 amino acids. The CDR3 sequence: CASSLVGDGTDSSYEQYF. The CDR3 region has the DNA TGTGCCAGCAGCTTAGTCGGGGATGGGACAGACAGCTCCTACGAGCAGTACTTC.

The rearrangement joins TRBV7-9 to TRBJ2-7; 9 nucleotides match TRBD2. Trimming removed 7 bases from V and 2 bases from J; junction bases left unmatched: 6. Germline loops: CDR1 SEHNR, CDR2 FQNEAQ (reference sequence). CDR3 length equals 14 residues. The CDR3 protein is CASTPLAGTYEQYF. In DNA form, the CDR3 reads TGTGCCAGCACGCCACTAGCGGGTACCTACGAGCAGTACTTC. The whole variable domain, remainder taken from reference TRBV7-9 and TRBJ2-7, is DTGVSQNPRHKITKRGQNVTFRCDPISEHNRLYWYRQTLGQGPEFLTYFQNEAQLEKSRLLSDRFSAERPKGSFSTLEIQRTEQGDSAMYLCASTPLAGTYEQYFGPGTRLTVT.

The V gene is TRBV4-3, the J gene TRBJ2-1; D ambiguous. The germline CDR1 and CDR2 sequences are LGHNA and YSLEER. The CDR3 is 15 residues long. Trimming took off 0 bases at V and 3 bases at J, with 9 bases between the two ends. This chain's CDR3 is CASSQDSSDYNEQFF. The CDR3 DNA is TGCGCCAGCAGCCAAGACAGCAGCGACTACAATGAGCAGTTCTTC.

The rearrangement joins TRBV13 to TRBJ2-3; 8 bases are a match to TRBD2. J gave up 4 bases and V 8 bases, and 14 bases lay outside the gene matches. The CDR3 is 16 amino acids. Germline V gene sequence: CDR1 PRHDT, CDR2 FYEKMQ (reference sequence). The CDR3 DNA sequence: TGTGCCAGCGGGGCGGGAGGCCCCGGGGCGGCAGATACGCAGTATTTT. It translates to CASGAGGPGAADTQYF.

The J gene is TRBJ1-4, the V gene TRBV9; TRBD1 is a possible D gene (6 bases). V dropped 5 bases and J dropped 0 bases, with 20 bases sitting between them. The V gene's germline CDR1 is SGDLS and CDR2 YYNGEE. The CDR3 totals 18 residues. The CDR3 nucleotides read TGTGCCAGCAGTTGGGGGGGCAGGGGACTGGCAACTAATGAAAAACTGTTTTTT. Protein product: CASSWGGRGLATNEKLFF.

This clone has just one count. The chain has TRBV5-4 and TRBJ2-5; 7 bases align to TRBD1. The CDR3 consists of 17 residues. The V segment lost 0 bases and the J segment 1 base; nucleotides outside the gene matches: 9. Germline-derived CDR1 and CDR2 are SGHNT and YYREEE (reference sequence). CDR3 bases: TGTGCCAGCAGCTTGGTCAGCGGCTGGACAGGCCAAGAGACCCAGTACTTC. Amino acid sequence: CASSLVSGWTGQETQYF.

As to this clone: This sample also contains other DNA sequences that code for the same CDR3. The CDR3, as DNA: TGCGCCAGCAGCCAAGGTCTAGCGGGAGGCAATGAGCAGTTCTTC. This translates into CASSQGLAGGNEQFF. V gene TRBV4-1 combines with J gene TRBJ2-1; 11 positions agree with TRBD2. This CDR3 comprises 15 residues. The germline CDR1 and CDR2 sequences are MGHRA and YSYEKL. The trim removed 1 base at V and 6 bases at J, leaving 2 bases unmatched.

The chain employs TRBV7-2 and TRBJ1-5, with 7 bases matching TRBD1. This CDR3 spans 16 amino acids. Germline V gene data show CDR1 as SGHTA and CDR2 as FQGNSA. The junction had 7 bases not matched to a gene; V was cut back by 5 bases and J by 0 bases. CDR3 nucleotides: TGTGCCAGCAGCGAGGGGACAGCCTTTAGCAATCAGCCCCAGCATTTT. Its translation is CASSEGTAFSNQPQHF. The variable domain in full, completed from reference TRBV7-2 and TRBJ1-5, reads GAGVSQSPSNKVTEKGKDVELRCDPISGHTALYWYRQSLGQGLEFLIYFQGNSAPDKSGLPSDRFSAERTGGSVSTLTIQRTQQEDSAVYLCASSEGTAFSNQPQHFGDGTRLSIL.

This chain connects TRBV18 to TRBJ1-2, with 10 bases lining up with TRBD1. In germline, CDR1 is KGHSH, CDR2 LQKENI. After removal of 3 bases from V and 3 bases from J, the junction contained 7 bases not matched to a gene. The length of the CDR3 is 16 residues. CDR3 residues: CASSPPDRGWDYGYTF. CDR3 DNA: TGTGCCAGCTCACCCCCGGACAGGGGGTGGGACTATGGCTACACCTTC.

The chain carries TRBV11-3 and TRBJ2-5, with D maybe TRBD1 (6 bases). The CDR3 consists of 17 residues. V gave up 1 base and J gave up 5 bases, with 20 bases separating them. Germline CDR1 is SGHNT and CDR2 is YENEEA. The CDR3 is CASSLGGPRRSWETQYF. CDR3 coding DNA: TGTGCCAGCAGCTTAGGGGGGCCCCGGCGGTCGTGGGAGACCCAGTACTTC.

V gene TRBV14 combines with J gene TRBJ2-1; tentative D call: TRBD2 (6 bases). V gave up 1 base and J gave up 7 bases, with 14 bases separating them. Germline-derived CDR1 and CDR2 are SGHDN and FVKESK. The CDR3 runs 15 residues. The CDR3 DNA is TGTGCCAGCAGCCAAGGGCTAGCGAGATCAAATGAGCAGTTCTTC. The encoded protein is CASSQGLARSNEQFF.

The J gene is TRBJ2-1, the V gene TRBV28; no firm D call. Germline lookup yields CDR1 MDHEN and CDR2 SYDVKM. V lost 8 bases to trimming and J lost 6 bases, with 17 bases between them. The CDR3 sequence is 14 residues long. The CDR3 sequence: CASHPHVTSNEQFF. The CDR3 nucleotides read TGTGCCAGCCACCCTCACGTTACATCCAATGAGCAGTTCTTC.

The chain carries TRBV7-9 and TRBJ2-5; the D gene is possibly TRBD1 (6 bases). CDR3 length equals 16 residues. V lost 6 bases and J lost 0, with 17 bases in between. Germline values: CDR1 SEHNR, CDR2 FQNEAQ (reference sequence). The CDR3 loop reads CASSTLGRDNQETQYF. The CDR3 nucleotides are TGTGCCAGCAGTACCTTAGGTCGGGACAACCAAGAGACCCAGTACTTC.

This clone was seen only once. The V and J genes are TRBV2 and TRBJ1-3; 7 bases agree with TRBD1. The germline gives CDR1 SNHLY, CDR2 FYNNEI. This CDR3 is built from 15 residues. With 6 bases clipped from V and 4 bases from J, the junction kept 9 bases outside the gene matches. CDR3: CASSPGQGGGNTIYF. CDR3 sequence (DNA): TGTGCCAGCAGCCCGGGGCAGGGGGGCGGAAACACCATATATTTT.

The rearrangement joins TRBV4-1 to TRBJ2-2; D remains ambiguous. The CDR3 runs to 12 residues. In germline, CDR1 is MGHRA, CDR2 YSYEKL. Trimming removed 1 base from V and 8 bases from J, with 5 bases in between. The CDR3: CASSQVRGELFF. CDR3 in DNA: TGCGCCAGCAGCCAAGTGCGGGGGGAGCTGTTTTTT.

The V gene is TRBV21-1, the J gene TRBJ2-7; no check of the table's D call, TRBD2, against the DNA was made. TRBV21-1 is tagged as a pseudogene. This CDR3 spans 17 amino acids. CDR3 residues: CASSKGGGVTQSYEQYF. The CDR3 DNA reads as TGTGCCAGCAGCAAAGGCGGGGGGGTCACGCAGTCCTACGAGCAGTACTTC.

This clone was seen only a few times. The V call is TRBV30, the J call TRBJ2-7; 8 bases are shared with TRBD1. CDR1 and CDR2 from the germline V gene are GTSNPN and SVGIG (reference sequence). The CDR3 totals 14 residues. V shed 5 bases, J shed 2 bases, and the junction held 8 bases outside the gene matches. The CDR3 sequence is CAWHTGTGTYEQYF. The CDR3 DNA follows: TGTGCCTGGCACACCGGGACAGGCACCTACGAGCAGTACTTC.

This chain joins TRBV30 and TRBJ2-5; D may be TRBD1 (5 bases). V lost 0 bases and J lost 4, with 15 bases in between. This CDR3 is 15 amino acids long. CDR1 is GTSNPN and CDR2 is SVGIG in the germline V gene (reference sequence). For the CDR3, the DNA is TGTGCCTGGAGTGTATTGGGGCGGAATGGAGAGACCCAGTACTTC. Translated, it gives CAWSVLGRNGETQYF.

This clone was counted once. Other DNA sequences in the sample encode the same CDR3. The chain joins TRBV19 to TRBJ1-1; D is unclear. V lost 3 bases and J lost 0, with 5 bases in between. The CDR3 runs 13 residues. Germline CDR1 and CDR2: LNHDA and SQIVND (reference sequence). The CDR3 sequence is CASSIGVNTEAFF. In DNA form, the CDR3 reads TGTGCCAGTAGTATCGGGGTGAACACTGAAGCTTTCTTT. The whole variable domain, filled in from reference TRBV19 and TRBJ1-1, reads DGGITQSPKYLFRKEGQNVTLSCEQNLNHDAMYWYRQDPGQGLRLIYYSQIVNDFQKGDIAEGYSVSREKKESFPLTVTSAQKNPTAFYLCASSIGVNTEAFFGQGTRLTVV.

The CDR3 bases are TGTGCCACTTCCGGGACAAACTATGGCTACACCTTC. Protein product: CATSGTNYGYTF. The V call is TRBV7-7, the J call TRBJ1-2; D possibly corresponds to TRBD1 (6 bases). This CDR3 region has 12 residues. Deletions cut 10 bases from V and 2 bases from J, with 11 bases between. The germline CDR1 and CDR2 sequences are SSHAT and FNYEAQ (reference sequence).

V gene TRBV24-1 combines with J gene TRBJ2-7, with D possibly being TRBD2 (6 bases). Between the trimmed V and J ends, which lost 3 bases and 0 bases, there was a span of 11 bases. Germline loops: CDR1 KGHDR, CDR2 SFDVKD. This CDR3 contains 15 residues. CDR3 loop: CATSDRDSSSYEQYF. CDR3 bases: TGTGCCACCAGTGATCGGGACTCCAGCTCCTACGAGCAGTACTTC.

This chain links TRBV30 with TRBJ2-3; TRBD1 aligns across 7 bases. This CDR3 has 14 amino acids. CDR1 and CDR2 (germline): GTSNPN, SVGIG (reference sequence). V was pared by 5 bases and J by 0 bases, with 5 bases of the junction left unmatched. CDR3 residues: CAWGPGGSTDTQYF. As DNA, the CDR3 is TGTGCCTGGGGCCCAGGGGGTAGCACAGATACGCAGTATTTT.